This T cell receptor (beta chain) is from a study of blood T cells in healthy people across ages. The CDR3 has 15 amino acids. The V gene lost 5 bases and the J gene lost 1 base, with 14 bases spanning the gap. A second PCR of roughly 6 to 12 cycles used a sample-barcoded 5' primer and a J-beta primer mix. TCRdb independently ran MiXCR on the 5' RACE reads; one entry per CDR3 protein. The sample lists hundreds of thousands of distinct CDR3 sequences, around 25% occurring once. This same sample was also taken into another study, of T cells of mothers and their children.

Sequenced input: blood. The chain links TRBV12-3 or TRBV12-4 to TRBJ1-2, with a weak D call TRBD1 (5 bases). The receptor was isolated from a boy aged 5-17 years in good health. CDR3: CASSPLRGLNYGYTF. In nucleotides, the CDR3 is TGTGCCAGCAGTCCACTAAGGGGCCTTAACTATGGCTACACCTTC.